Presented here are 11 T cell receptor beta chains from one specimen sequenced in a study of blood T cells in healthy people across ages. PCR was performed a second time for about 7 to 12 cycles using a sample-barcoded 5' primer and a J-beta primer mix. TCRdb re-analysed the 5' RACE reads in MiXCR, keeping a single row per CDR3 protein. The table has fewer than 800,000 distinct CDR3 sequences, around half seen once. Sequencing input: blood. The source of these receptors is an older woman in good health.

The chain uses TRBV20-1 and TRBJ2-3; perhaps TRBD1 as D (5 bases). Germline assignment: CDR1 DFQATT and CDR2 SNEGSKA (reference sequence). The CDR3 is made up of 15 amino acids. The V gene lost 6 bases and the J gene lost 1 base, with 17 bases spanning the gap. The CDR3, as DNA: TGCAGTGCCGACCCCCTAGGGGCTCGCACAGATACGCAGTATTTT. It specifies CSADPLGARTDTQYF.

A note on this clonotype: One end of the junction varies from germline; a read error may be responsible. The rearrangement joins TRBV7-9 to TRBJ1-4; a possible D gene is TRBD1 (5 bases). This CDR3 region has 16 residues. The germline CDR1 and CDR2 sequences are SEHNR and FQNEAQ (reference sequence). The CDR3, as DNA: TGTGCAAGCAGCTTAGGGTGGGACGTAACTAATGAAAAACTGTTTTTT. Encoded protein: CASSLGWDVTNEKLFF.

The V call is TRBV7-9, the J call TRBJ2-7; D not certain. V was pared by 7 bases and J by 0 bases, with 13 bases between. CDR3 size: 14 residues. CDR1 and CDR2 (germline): SEHNR, FQNEAQ (reference sequence). DNA for the CDR3: TGTGCCAGCAACACCATCGGACCCTCCTACGAGCAGTACTTC. Amino acid sequence: CASNTIGPSYEQYF.

This clonotype was counted between two and nine times. V gene TRBV28 combines with J gene TRBJ2-4, with 10 bases fitting TRBD2. The tail of the sequence fits TRBJ2-7 better, so the J call may be wrong. The CDR3 spans 15 residues. Germline values: CDR1 MDHEN, CDR2 SYDVKM. CDR3 sequence reads: CASSLRGAGGYEQYF. As DNA, the CDR3 is TGTGCCAGCAGTTTAAGGGGAGCGGGAGGGTACGAGCAGTACTTC.

This clonotype was counted between two and nine times. The chain couples TRBV2 to TRBJ2-1; 12 nucleotides match TRBD2. The CDR3 loop spans 15 amino acids. The J segment lost 9 bases and the V segment lost 4 bases, leaving 7 bases of the junction unmatched. The germline V gene encodes CDR1 SNHLY and CDR2 FYNNEI. CDR3 amino acids: CASSATSGSLSEQFF. CDR3 in DNA: TGTGCCAGCAGTGCGACTAGCGGGAGCCTTAGTGAGCAGTTCTTC.

The V and J genes are TRBV20-1 and TRBJ2-3, with D possibly being TRBD2 (5 bases). Looked up from germline, CDR1 is DFQATT and CDR2 is SNEGSKA (reference sequence). The CDR3 length is 14 residues. The V end lost 4 bases, the J end lost 1 base, and 12 bases lay between the germline ends. CDR3 coding DNA: TGCAGTGCTAACGGCTACGGGGGCACAGATACGCAGTATTTT. Its translation: CSANGYGGTDTQYF.

This clonotype was seen at least ten times. The chain has TRBV29-1 and TRBJ2-7; 10 positions agree with TRBD2. CDR1 is SQVTM, CDR2 ANQGSEA, per germline. The V and J ends lost 4 bases and 4 bases, in that order; junction bases with no gene match: 4. CDR3 size: 13 residues. The CDR3 nucleotides read TGCAGCGTTGTCCCTAGCGGGAGTTACGAGCAGTACTTC. Protein product: CSVVPSGSYEQYF.

A few counts support this clonotype. This chain connects TRBV4-3 to TRBJ2-3; 7 bases match TRBD2. After removal of 0 bases from V and 3 bases from J, the junction contained 6 bases not matched to a gene. Germline V gives CDR1 LGHNA, CDR2 YSLEER. There are 16 residues in the CDR3. The CDR3 DNA reads TGCGCCAGCAGCCAAGATCGACTAGCCGTGACAGATACGCAGTATTTT. Translating gives CASSQDRLAVTDTQYF.

V and J are TRBV20-1 and TRBJ2-7; 9 bases are a match to TRBD2. Germline CDR1 and CDR2: DFQATT and SNEGSKA (reference sequence). V was clipped by 3 bases and J by 0 bases; unmatched bases: 9. The CDR3 has 16 residues. The CDR3 bases are TGCAGTGCTAGGCCACTAGCGGGCCAATTCTCCTACGAGCAGTACTTC. Its protein product is CSARPLAGQFSYEQYF.

This clonotype was observed a few times. Here the CDR3 DNA reads TGTGCCAGCAGCTTAGAGGGTGGCGGGAGGGGTACTGAGCAGTTCTTC. It codes for CASSLEGGGRGTEQFF. The rearrangement links TRBV7-2 to TRBJ2-1; 9 nucleotides match TRBD2. The CDR3 totals 16 residues. The V gene end was trimmed by 1 base and the J gene end by 9 bases; junction bases not matched to a gene: 10. Germline V CDR1 and CDR2: SGHTA, FQGNSA.

This sequence joins TRBV5-1 and TRBJ2-3; tentatively, D is TRBD2 (6 bases). This CDR3 is built from 15 residues. Trimming cost V 7 bases and J 6 bases, with 21 bases left between them. Germline CDR1 SGHRS, CDR2 YFSETQ. In DNA form, the CDR3 reads TGCGCCAGCGGCTCCAAGGAGGGGCCGCGGGATACGCAGTATTTT. It specifies CASGSKEGPRDTQYF.